One and the same sample provided the 25 T cell receptor beta chains below, sequenced in a study of shared clonotypes between healthy human individuals. Clones were read by immunoSEQ multiplex PCR, and TCRdb kept only the in-frame ones, dropping some. Of approximately 1.4 million clones listed, 95% to 99% are singletons. What was sequenced was naive CD4+ T cells sorted from blood. Noted subset: CD45RA+ positively selected. The receptors derive from a man aged 30-40 years in good health.

This chain links TRBV18 with TRBJ2-1; tentatively, D is TRBD1 (5 bases). CDR1 KGHSH and CDR2 LQKENI come from the germline V gene. The CDR3 runs to 13 residues. With 6 bases removed from V and 4 bases from J, the gap between germline ends came to 10 bases. The CDR3 sequence: CASSLKGYNEQFF. The CDR3 nucleotides are TGTGCCAGCTCTCTAAAGGGGTACAATGAGCAGTTCTTC.

This chain joins TRBV27 and TRBJ2-2; possibly TRBD2 for D (6 bases). Germline V lookup: CDR1 MNHEY, CDR2 SMNVEV (reference sequence). This CDR3 is 14 amino acids long. The V gene lost 8 bases and the J gene lost 0 bases, with 10 bases spanning the gap. The CDR3 here is CASGGTSNTGELFF. The CDR3 DNA is TGTGCCAGCGGCGGGACGTCGAACACCGGGGAGCTGTTTTTT.

The chain combines TRBV19 with TRBJ1-5; perhaps TRBD1 as D (6 bases). Germline assignment: CDR1 LNHDA and CDR2 SQIVND (reference sequence). The CDR3 runs 14 residues. With 7 bases removed from V and 0 bases from J, the gap between germline ends came to 10 bases. In DNA, the CDR3 is TGTGCCAGTAATGGGGGGCTTAGCAATCAGCCCCAGCATTTT. Translating gives CASNGGLSNQPQHF.

A note on this clone: Other DNA sequences in this specimen translate into the identical CDR3. The chain links TRBV20-1 to TRBJ2-3; D gene uncertain. V was clipped by 2 bases and J by 6 bases, with 3 bases between them. The CDR3 extends over 10 amino acids. Germline values: CDR1 DFQATT, CDR2 SNEGSKA (reference sequence). Written as DNA, the CDR3 is TGCAGTGCTAGATCCGATACGCAGTATTTT. It translates to CSARSDTQYF.

V and J are TRBV5-4 and TRBJ2-3, with D possibly called TRBD1 or TRBD2 (7 bases each). The germline V gene has CDR1 SGHNT and CDR2 YYREEE (reference sequence). V was cut by 0 bases and J by 3 bases, with 14 bases left in between. This CDR3 has 16 amino acids. The CDR3 DNA reads as TGTGCCAGCAGCTTGGGGGGAGGGGGCTGGACAGATACGCAGTATTTT. It specifies CASSLGGGGWTDTQYF.

In regard to this clone: This specimen includes other DNA sequences encoding the same CDR3. V is TRBV2 and J is TRBJ2-3; 8 bases fit TRBD1. The J segment lost 4 bases and the V segment lost 6 bases, leaving 0 bases of the junction unmatched. The CDR3 is 12 amino acids. Germline V gene sequence: CDR1 SNHLY, CDR2 FYNNEI. CDR3 sequence reads: CASSRGPDTQYF. CDR3 DNA: TGTGCCAGCAGCAGGGGGCCAGATACGCAGTATTTT.

The V gene is TRBV5-4, the J gene TRBJ2-1; tentative D call: TRBD1 (6 bases). V was clipped by 5 bases and J by 0 bases, with 15 bases between them. CDR1 is SGHNT and CDR2 is YYREEE in the germline V gene (reference sequence). CDR3 length: 16 residues. In nucleotides, the CDR3 is TGTGCCAGCAGGCCCCAGGGGTCCCTCTCCTACAATGAGCAGTTCTTC. Amino acids: CASRPQGSLSYNEQFF.

Comment on this clone: Just one base apart from a much larger clone, this may be a read error. Additional DNA sequences in this sample encode the identical CDR3. The chain combines TRBV18 with TRBJ2-5; D is undetermined. The CDR3 is 11 amino acids. Trimming took off 5 bases at V and 2 bases at J, with 3 bases between the two ends. Germline V lookup: CDR1 KGHSH, CDR2 LQKENI. The CDR3 reads CASSTQETQYF. For the CDR3, the DNA is TGTGCCAGCTCAACACAAGAGACCCAGTACTTC. Together with reference TRBV18 and TRBJ2-5, the CDR3 gives the full variable domain: NAGVMQNPRHLVRRRGQEARLRCSPMKGHSHVYWYRQLPEEGLKFMVYLQKENIIDESGMPKERFSAEFPKEGPSILRIQQVVRGDSAAYFCASSTQETQYFGPGTRLLVL.

The genes are TRBV7-8 and TRBJ1-5, with 9 bases aligning to TRBD1. This CDR3 contains 14 residues. Germline-derived CDR1 and CDR2 are SGHVS and FQNEAQ. V shed 8 bases, J shed 4 bases, and the junction held 6 bases outside the gene matches. CDR3 residues: CASRGDRDNQPQHF. The DNA for the CDR3 is TGTGCCAGCCGGGGGGACAGGGATAATCAGCCCCAGCATTTT.

The J gene is TRBJ1-4, the V gene TRBV7-8; D ambiguous. Trimming stripped 5 bases from V and 7 bases from J, with 14 bases between. CDR1 is SGHVS, CDR2 FQNEAQ, per germline. The CDR3 sequence is 14 residues long. The DNA for the CDR3 is TGTGCCAGCAGCCCTGCCTTTGTGGGTGAAAAACTGTTTTTT. It translates to CASSPAFVGEKLFF.

In this sample, this clone turned up once. This chain joins TRBV30 and TRBJ2-1; D is ambiguous. CDR3 length: 13 amino acids. V shed 4 bases and J shed 4 bases, with 11 bases lying between them. The V gene's germline CDR1 is GTSNPN and CDR2 SVGIG (reference sequence). CDR3 amino acids: CAWTMTVYNEQFF. CDR3 DNA: TGTGCCTGGACTATGACGGTTTACAATGAGCAGTTCTTC.

The chain joins TRBV28 to TRBJ2-1; D perhaps matches TRBD2 (6 bases). V dropped 5 bases and J dropped 10 bases, with 21 bases sitting between them. The germline V gene has CDR1 MDHEN and CDR2 SYDVKM. This CDR3 contains 15 residues. Written as DNA, the CDR3 is TGTGCCAGCAGTCCCGGGACTCTCCGGCGCGGGGAGCAGTTCTTC. The encoded protein is CASSPGTLRRGEQFF. The whole variable domain, filled in from reference TRBV28 and TRBJ2-1, reads DVKVTQSSRYLVKRTGEKVFLECVQDMDHENMFWYRQDPGLGLRLIYFSYDVKMKEKGDIPEGYSVSREKKERFSLILESASTNQTSMYLCASSPGTLRRGEQFFGPGTRLTVL.

The V call is TRBV7-2, the J call TRBJ2-3; D is unresolved. This CDR3 spans 11 amino acids. Looked up from germline, CDR1 is SGHTA and CDR2 is FQGNSA. Trimming shortened V by 6 bases and J by 4 bases, and 5 bases separated the two germline ends. CDR3 nucleotide sequence: TGTGCCAGCAGGCTAGCAGATACGCAGTATTTT. Translation: CASRLADTQYF.

This chain links TRBV6-5 with TRBJ2-7, with D perhaps being TRBD1 or TRBD2 (5 bases each). V lost 7 bases and J 4 bases, leaving 14 bases between the germline ends. The CDR3 is 13 residues long. The germline V gene encodes CDR1 MNHEY and CDR2 SVGAGI. This chain's CDR3 is CASTRGLRYEQYF. In DNA, the CDR3 is TGTGCCAGCACGAGGGGCCTCCGGTACGAGCAGTACTTC.

The gene calls are TRBV18 and TRBJ2-7; D gene uncertain. Germline assignment: CDR1 KGHSH and CDR2 LQKENI. CDR3 size: 14 residues. V dropped 3 bases and J dropped 0 bases, with 9 bases sitting between them. Here the CDR3 reads CASSPLQSSYEQYF. CDR3 DNA: TGTGCCAGCTCACCCCTTCAGAGCTCCTACGAGCAGTACTTC.

V is TRBV7-2 and J is TRBJ2-7; 7 nucleotides align to TRBD2. Germline V gives CDR1 SGHTA, CDR2 FQGNSA. The CDR3 consists of 14 residues. The V and J ends lost 1 base and 9 bases, in that order; junction bases with no gene match: 9. CDR3 bases: TGTGCCAGCAGCTTAGACGCGCTAGCGGCAGGGCAGTACTTC. Protein product: CASSLDALAAGQYF.

The rearrangement links TRBV27 to TRBJ2-2; 7 bases map to TRBD1. Germline loops: CDR1 MNHEY, CDR2 SMNVEV (reference sequence). CDR3 size: 13 residues. The trim removed 10 bases at V and 7 bases at J, leaving 9 bases unmatched. In DNA, the CDR3 is TGTGCCACCCAAGGGGGCTGGGGCGGGGAGCTGTTTTTT. It is translated as CATQGGWGGELFF.

This clone appeared a single time. This sequence joins TRBV6-1 and TRBJ2-7, with 7 bases aligning to TRBD2. Trimming removed 2 bases from V and 3 bases from J; junction bases left unmatched: 7. Per the germline V gene, CDR1 is MNHNS and CDR2 is SASEGT. The CDR3 extends over 15 amino acids. CDR3 in DNA: TGTGCCAGCAGTGAAATGGCGGGAGAGAACTACGAGCAGTACTTC. This codes for CASSEMAGENYEQYF.

The chain employs TRBV28 and TRBJ1-5; D ambiguous. Germline loops: CDR1 MDHEN, CDR2 SYDVKM. Trimming shortened V by 6 bases and J by 2 bases, and 20 bases separated the two germline ends. The length of the CDR3 is 17 residues. CDR3 DNA sequence: TGTGCCAGCAGCTACCACCTTGCGACGGCTGGCAATCAGCCCCAGCATTTT. It specifies CASSYHLATAGNQPQHF.

CDR3 sequence: CASSASIAPRYEQYF. In DNA form, the CDR3 reads TGTGCCAGCAGTGCCAGTATAGCTCCTCGTTACGAGCAGTACTTC. The V call is TRBV28, the J call TRBJ2-7, with no clear D. CDR1 is MDHEN and CDR2 is SYDVKM in the germline V gene. V lost 5 bases and J 4 bases, leaving 18 bases between the germline ends. This CDR3 is 15 amino acids long. Using reference TRBV28 and TRBJ2-7 for the parts outside the CDR3, the full variable domain is DVKVTQSSRYLVKRTGEKVFLECVQDMDHENMFWYRQDPGLGLRLIYFSYDVKMKEKGDIPEGYSVSREKKERFSLILESASTNQTSMYLCASSASIAPRYEQYFGPGTRLTVT.

The chain has TRBV9 and TRBJ1-1; weak D call: TRBD1 (5 bases). The germline V and J ends were trimmed by 2 bases and 8 bases, with 13 bases remaining between them. This CDR3 is 13 amino acids long. CDR1 is SGDLS, CDR2 YYNGEE, per germline. The DNA for the CDR3 is TGTGCCAGCAGCGTCCGACAGATTGGGGAAGCTTTCTTT. Protein product: CASSVRQIGEAFF.

The chain combines TRBV21-1 with TRBJ1-1. TRBV21-1 is a pseudogene. The CDR3 runs to 11 residues. DNA of the CDR3: TGTGCCAGCAGCCCTGGGGGAAAAGCTTTCTTT. Translation gives CASSPGGKAFF.

This chain links TRBV19 with TRBJ2-7, with 7 bases fitting TRBD1. Germline trimming cut 9 bases from V and 7 bases from J; bases unmatched to any gene: 6. The CDR3 totals 11 residues. Germline V gives CDR1 LNHDA, CDR2 SQIVND (reference sequence). For the CDR3, the DNA is TGTGCCAGCAGACAGGGTGGGGAGCAGTACTTC. It codes for CASRQGGEQYF. Looking up the rest from reference TRBV19 and TRBJ2-7 gives the full variable domain: DGGITQSPKYLFRKEGQNVTLSCEQNLNHDAMYWYRQDPGQGLRLIYYSQIVNDFQKGDIAEGYSVSREKKESFPLTVTSAQKNPTAFYLCASRQGGEQYFGPGTRLTVT.

J is TRBJ2-3 and V is TRBV7-3; no reliable D call. Germline CDR1 reads SGHTA; CDR2 reads FQGTGA. The germline V and J ends were trimmed by 4 bases and 2 bases, with 7 bases remaining between them. The CDR3 runs 13 residues. The DNA for the CDR3 is TGTGCCAGCAGCTCCCTGATCACAGATACGCAGTATTTT. Its translation: CASSSLITDTQYF.

The CDR3 region has the DNA TGTGCCAGCAGCTTAGGCTACCGGGGACGGAACTATGGCTACACCTTC. It is translated as CASSLGYRGRNYGYTF. This chain uses TRBV13 with TRBJ1-2; a weak D match, TRBD1 (5 bases). V was trimmed by 0 bases and J by 2 bases, leaving 13 bases between them. Germline V gene sequence: CDR1 PRHDT, CDR2 FYEKMQ (reference sequence). This CDR3 contains 16 residues.